Listed here are 22 T cell receptor beta chains from one sample, sequenced in a study of blood T cell repertoires in COVID-19 (TCRdb year 2020). The receptor library was made with the immunoSEQ multiplex PCR assay. The table was pulled from immuneACCESS by TCRdb, which kept in-frame rearrangements only. Such tables lose some clones; where checked, under half of the loss comes from unresolved V genes, and the rest has no known cause. In this sample the table shows fewer than 250,000 clones, 70% to 90% of which occur a single time. Around 0.96% of the sample rests with the top ten. Material: peripheral blood. Receptors were obtained from a man in his forties with acute or convalescent COVID-19.

J is TRBJ2-7 and V is TRBV27; D is possibly TRBD2 (6 bases). This CDR3 has 14 amino acids. V lost 6 bases, J lost 2 bases, and 14 bases lay in between. The V gene's germline CDR1 is MNHEY and CDR2 SMNVEV (reference sequence). CDR3 amino acids: CASRDLGGAYEQYF. The CDR3 region has the DNA TGTGCCAGCAGAGATCTGGGGGGAGCCTACGAGCAGTACTTC.

This clone was counted once. The genes are TRBV29-1 and TRBJ2-7; D is perhaps TRBD1 (6 bases). Germline CDR1 is SQVTM and CDR2 is ANQGSEA. Trimming shortened V by 4 bases and J by 4 bases, and 17 bases separated the two germline ends. This CDR3 region has 14 residues. The CDR3, as DNA: TGCAGCGTTGGAAGATGGGCAGGGGAATACGAGCAGTACTTC. This sequence encodes CSVGRWAGEYEQYF.

This clone was recorded a few times. The chain has TRBV6-1 and TRBJ1-6; 8 bases match TRBD1. Germline values: CDR1 MNHNS, CDR2 SASEGT. The CDR3 spans 16 residues. J gave up 9 bases and V 5 bases, and 12 bases lay outside the gene matches. The CDR3 DNA follows: TGTGCCAGCAGTAAAGGCCAGACAGGGGTTGGTTCACCCCTCCACTTT. Its protein is CASSKGQTGVGSPLHF.

V gene TRBV6-1 combines with J gene TRBJ1-5; no clear D. The CDR3 contains 15 residues. V dropped 0 bases and J dropped 5 bases, with 11 bases sitting between them. Germline assignment: CDR1 MNHNS and CDR2 SASEGT. CDR3 nucleotide sequence: TGTGCCAGCAGTGAAGCGGCCGGGTCGTATCAGCCCCAGCATTTT. Translated, it gives CASSEAAGSYQPQHF.

This rearrangement joins TRBV19 to TRBJ1-1; 8 positions agree with TRBD1. J was trimmed by 8 bases and V by 4 bases; bases with no gene match: 6. This CDR3 comprises 13 residues. In germline, CDR1 is LNHDA, CDR2 SQIVND (reference sequence). The CDR3 coding sequence is TGTGCCAGTAGTAGTCACGACAGGGGAGAAGCTTTCTTT. Translated, it gives CASSSHDRGEAFF.

The chain uses TRBV5-4 and TRBJ1-1; D is unresolved. The CDR3 totals 12 residues. Germline V gives CDR1 SGHNT, CDR2 YYREEE (reference sequence). V lost 2 bases to trimming and J lost 1 base, with 3 bases between them. The CDR3 DNA reads TGTGCCAGCAGCTTCGGGAACACTGAAGCTTTCTTT. Protein sequence: CASSFGNTEAFF.

The CDR3 DNA follows: TGTGCCAGCAGTGAAAGTTCTAACAGCAGGGGCTACACCTTC. Its translation is CASSESSNSRGYTF. The rearrangement links TRBV25-1 to TRBJ1-2; D uncertain. The CDR3 totals 14 residues. V lost 2 bases and J lost 8, with 15 bases in between. Per germline, CDR1 MGHDK and CDR2 SYGVNS.

This clone came up once. In DNA form, the CDR3 reads TGTGCCAGTAGATATAGCGGGGGGGGAGATACGCAGTATTTT. Its translation: CASRYSGGGDTQYF. The rearrangement joins TRBV19 to TRBJ2-3; TRBD2 matches 11 bases. Germline CDR1 LNHDA, CDR2 SQIVND (reference sequence). The CDR3 is made up of 14 amino acids. The V gene end was trimmed by 6 bases and the J gene end by 5 bases; junction bases not matched to a gene: 4.

The chain carries TRBV3-1 (or the pseudogene TRBV3-2) and TRBJ2-1; the match to TRBD2 covers 10 bases. This CDR3 spans 16 amino acids. The V gene's germline CDR1 is LGHDT and CDR2 YNNKEL (reference sequence). J gave up 7 bases and V 4 bases, and 10 bases lay outside the gene matches. The CDR3 DNA reads as TGTGCCAGCAGCCCACCCCAGCGGGGGGGCTGGAATGAGCAGTTCTTC. It yields the protein CASSPPQRGGWNEQFF.

This sequence joins TRBV11-2 and TRBJ2-3, with 10 positions matching TRBD2. After removal of 4 bases from V and 0 bases from J, the junction contained 4 bases not matched to a gene. CDR1 is SGHAT, CDR2 FQNNGV, per germline. The CDR3 sequence is 16 residues long. In nucleotides, the CDR3 is TGTGCCAGCAGCTCATATAGCGGGGGGAGCACAGATACGCAGTATTTT. Translated: CASSSYSGGSTDTQYF.

This chain connects TRBV11-2 to TRBJ2-2; TRBD1 agrees at 7 bases. This CDR3 has 14 residues. V lost 5 bases, J lost 5 bases, and 5 bases stayed unmatched. Germline CDR1 SGHAT, CDR2 FQNNGV. This CDR3 reads CASSVGTATGELFF. Here the CDR3 DNA reads TGTGCCAGCAGCGTCGGGACAGCTACCGGGGAGCTGTTTTTT.

The chain combines TRBV2 with TRBJ1-2; the match to TRBD1 covers 8 bases. Germline CDR1 SNHLY, CDR2 FYNNEI. The J segment lost 7 bases and the V segment lost 5 bases, leaving 3 bases of the junction unmatched. The CDR3 has 12 residues. The CDR3 loop is CASSQGAGGYTF. The CDR3 DNA reads as TGTGCCAGCAGTCAGGGGGCCGGTGGCTACACCTTC.

This clone was detected once. The rearrangement uses TRBV10-3 and TRBJ1-2; TRBD1 might be the D (5 bases). Germline V lookup: CDR1 ENHRY, CDR2 SYGVKD. V was clipped by 0 bases and J by 8 bases, with 7 bases between them. This CDR3 is 12 amino acids long. The CDR3 DNA follows: TGTGCCATCAGTGAGTCTGGGGGGGGCTACACCTTC. It specifies CAISESGGGYTF.

This chain joins TRBV10-3 and TRBJ2-7; TRBD2 matches 7 bases. CDR1 ENHRY and CDR2 SYGVKD come from the germline V gene. The junction had 10 bases not matched to a gene; V was cut back by 11 bases and J by 0 bases. This CDR3 has 14 residues. This chain's CDR3 is CALSPGGSSYEQYF. CDR3 coding DNA: TGTGCCCTCTCGCCGGGGGGTAGCTCCTACGAGCAGTACTTC.

This chain connects TRBV7-6 to TRBJ2-3; 10 nucleotides line up with TRBD2. The CDR3 has 16 residues. V lost 2 bases to trimming and J lost 6 bases; unmatched junction nucleotides: 8. In germline, CDR1 is SGHVS, CDR2 FNYEAQ. The DNA of the CDR3 is TGTGCCAGCAGCTTACTCCCTCTAGCGGGGGCGGATACGCAGTATTTT. It encodes CASSLLPLAGADTQYF.

CDR3 loop: CASSYSSRGMNTEAFF. The CDR3 DNA follows: TGTGCCAGCAGTTACTCCTCCAGGGGGATGAACACTGAAGCTTTCTTT. The rearrangement joins TRBV6-5 to TRBJ1-1; 7 bases are a match to TRBD1. The CDR3 consists of 16 residues. The V segment lost 0 bases and the J segment 0 bases; nucleotides outside the gene matches: 4. Germline V gene lookup returns CDR1 MNHEY and CDR2 SVGAGI.

The chain combines TRBV5-6 with TRBJ1-6, with 9 bases aligning to TRBD1. With 3 bases clipped from V and 7 bases from J, the junction kept 8 bases outside the gene matches. The CDR3 runs 16 residues. Germline loops: CDR1 SGHDT, CDR2 YYEEEE. CDR3 sequence reads: CASSSPAGTGNSPLHF. DNA of the CDR3: TGTGCCAGCAGCTCACCCGCCGGGACAGGGAATTCACCCCTCCACTTT.

V and J are TRBV4-3 and TRBJ2-1, with D possibly being TRBD1 (5 bases). V was pared by 2 bases and J by 5 bases, with 16 bases between. The CDR3 sequence is 16 residues long. Germline loops: CDR1 LGHNA, CDR2 YSLEER. CDR3 in amino acids: CASSQFRQGHNNEQFF. The CDR3 DNA is TGCGCCAGCAGCCAATTTAGGCAGGGCCACAACAATGAGCAGTTCTTC.

This clone showed up just a few times. The identical CDR3 is also encoded by other nucleotide sequences in the sample. The chain employs TRBV30 and TRBJ1-1, with D possibly TRBD1 on 5 matching bases. The CDR3 is made up of 13 amino acids. Per the germline V gene, CDR1 is GTSNPN and CDR2 is SVGIG (reference sequence). V was pared by 0 bases and J by 1 base, with 6 bases between. The chain's CDR3 is CAWSVRGNTEAFF. CDR3 DNA sequence: TGTGCCTGGAGTGTAAGGGGGAACACTGAAGCTTTCTTT.

The V gene is TRBV29-1, the J gene TRBJ1-4; D may be TRBD1 (6 bases). V lost 6 bases to trimming and J lost 8 bases, with 22 bases between them. CDR1 SQVTM and CDR2 ANQGSEA come from the germline V gene. The CDR3 length is 15 residues. CDR3 residues: CSVRDRSLELEKLFF. In DNA form, the CDR3 reads TGCAGCGTCCGCGACAGGTCGCTGGAGCTGGAAAAACTGTTTTTT.

The V and J genes are TRBV6-5 and TRBJ1-2; tentative D call: TRBD1 (6 bases). This CDR3 contains 15 residues. Looked up from germline, CDR1 is MNHEY and CDR2 is SVGAGI. V gave up 6 bases and J gave up 4 bases, with 18 bases separating them. The CDR3 region is CASSAQGLQVYGYTF. CDR3 DNA: TGTGCCAGCAGCGCCCAGGGGCTGCAGGTCTATGGCTACACCTTC.

The chain uses TRBV7-6 and TRBJ1-2, with 10 nucleotides matching TRBD1. The CDR3 consists of 15 residues. V lost 5 bases, J lost 4 bases, and 7 bases stayed unmatched. Germline CDR1 and CDR2: SGHVS and FNYEAQ. The CDR3 region is CASSPMTGGSYGYTF. The DNA of the CDR3 is TGTGCCAGCAGCCCAATGACAGGGGGCTCCTATGGCTACACCTTC.